These 20 T cell receptor beta chains share one sample of origin, sequenced in a study of shared clonotypes between healthy human individuals. Some clones are missing from TCRdb's copy, which holds only in-frame ones; the method was immunoSEQ multiplex PCR. Among a few million clones listed, around 93% were seen once. Sequenced: naive CD4+ T cells from PBMCs. Subset given: CD45RA+ positively selected. The origin of the receptors is a man in his late teens or twenties in good health. Some clones in this sample may be carry-over from other donors' samples.

The chain links TRBV30 to TRBJ2-5; D might be TRBD2 (6 bases). Germline assignment: CDR1 GTSNPN and CDR2 SVGIG (reference sequence). The germline V and J ends were trimmed by 2 bases and 2 bases, with 15 bases remaining between them. The CDR3 length is 15 residues. The CDR3 DNA follows: TGTGCCTGGAGTCGTTGGGGGGTAGGGCAAGAGACCCAGTACTTC. This sequence encodes CAWSRWGVGQETQYF.

The chain is built from TRBV6-9 and TRBJ1-6; D remains ambiguous. The CDR3 loop spans 19 amino acids. V lost 3 bases, J lost 0 bases, and 18 bases lay in between. Germline CDR1 and CDR2: MNHGY and SVAAGI. CDR3 residues: CASSYPPCHRSSYNSPLHF. CDR3 DNA: TGTGCCAGCAGTTACCCCCCGTGCCACCGGAGCTCCTATAATTCACCCCTCCACTTT.

V is TRBV5-1 and J is TRBJ1-2; D is unclear. The germline V gene has CDR1 SGHRS and CDR2 YFSETQ. There are 14 residues in the CDR3. Trimming left V 0 bases short and J 4 bases short, with 10 bases between. This CDR3 is CASSLAEAVYGYTF. CDR3 nucleotides: TGCGCCAGCAGCTTGGCCGAGGCAGTCTATGGCTACACCTTC.

The chain recombines TRBV30 with TRBJ1-6, with D tentatively TRBD1 (6 bases). The CDR3 sequence is 13 residues long. V lost 3 bases and J 7 bases, leaving 10 bases between the germline ends. Looked up from germline, CDR1 is GTSNPN and CDR2 is SVGIG (reference sequence). CDR3 in DNA: TGTGCCTGGAGGGGGACATTGAATTCACCCCTCCACTTT. Protein: CAWRGTLNSPLHF.

This clone was counted a single time. The genes are TRBV5-1 and TRBJ1-1, with 8 bases matching TRBD1. V gave up 3 bases and J gave up 6 bases; unmatched junction bases: 7. This CDR3 comprises 14 residues. The germline V gene has CDR1 SGHRS and CDR2 YFSETQ. Here the CDR3 reads CASSSTGVTPEAFF. CDR3 coding DNA: TGCGCCAGCAGCTCGACAGGGGTGACCCCTGAAGCTTTCTTT.

The genes are TRBV7-3 and TRBJ2-3; 9 nucleotides match TRBD2. Germline CDR1 and CDR2: SGHTA and FQGTGA. CDR3 length: 16 residues. The trim removed 1 base at V and 2 bases at J, leaving 4 bases unmatched. In DNA, the CDR3 is TGTGCCAGCAGCTTAAGAGGGACTAGCCCCACAGATACGCAGTATTTT. Its translation is CASSLRGTSPTDTQYF.

The chain couples TRBV5-6 to TRBJ2-1; D is undetermined. V was clipped by 6 bases and J by 0 bases, with 10 bases between them. This CDR3 region has 14 residues. Germline V gene data show CDR1 as SGHDT and CDR2 as YYEEEE. The CDR3 bases are TGTGCCAGCATGAAGGGTAGCTCCTACAATGAGCAGTTCTTC. This sequence encodes CASMKGSSYNEQFF.

Written as DNA, the CDR3 is TGTGCCAGCCGCCTTCTAGAGACCCAGTACTTC. It translates to CASRLLETQYF. The chain is built from TRBV11-2 and TRBJ2-5; D is uncertain. V was pared by 8 bases and J by 4 bases, with 8 bases between. Germline V gene sequence: CDR1 SGHAT, CDR2 FQNNGV. This CDR3 spans 11 amino acids.

The chain employs TRBV6-1 and TRBJ2-2, with no clear D. Germline V gives CDR1 MNHNS, CDR2 SASEGT. The CDR3 consists of 12 residues. V shed 3 bases and J shed 9 bases, with 8 bases lying between them. The CDR3 reads CASSDFPRELFF. In DNA, the CDR3 is TGTGCCAGCAGTGATTTTCCGAGGGAGCTGTTTTTT.

This sequence joins TRBV28 and TRBJ2-3; D uncertain. This CDR3 comprises 16 residues. Trimming left V 5 bases short and J 4 bases short, with 19 bases between. Germline V gene data show CDR1 as MDHEN and CDR2 as SYDVKM. CDR3 DNA: TGTGCCAGCAGTGCAAAGACGCGCCGGTTACCAGATACGCAGTATTTT. It specifies CASSAKTRRLPDTQYF. The variable domain in full, completed from reference TRBV28 and TRBJ2-3, reads DVKVTQSSRYLVKRTGEKVFLECVQDMDHENMFWYRQDPGLGLRLIYFSYDVKMKEKGDIPEGYSVSREKKERFSLILESASTNQTSMYLCASSAKTRRLPDTQYFGPGTRLTVL.

The CDR3 nucleotides read TGTGCCATCAGCCCAACGGGACCGAACCCTCGGAACACTGAAGCTTTCTTT. Translated, it gives CAISPTGPNPRNTEAFF. The chain is built from TRBV10-3 and TRBJ1-1; D perhaps matches TRBD1 (5 bases). Between the trimmed V and J ends, which lost 6 bases and 1 base, there was a span of 21 bases. The CDR3 is 17 residues long. Germline V lookup: CDR1 ENHRY, CDR2 SYGVKD.

The chain is built from TRBV4-1 and TRBJ1-2, with D unresolved. Germline loops: CDR1 MGHRA, CDR2 YSYEKL. The CDR3 spans 17 residues. Trimming took 0 bases from V and 4 from J, leaving 18 bases between them. CDR3 region: CASSQDRGQVIFYGYTF. The CDR3 DNA sequence: TGCGCCAGCAGCCAAGATAGAGGTCAGGTGATTTTCTATGGCTACACCTTC.

CDR3 DNA sequence: TGTGCCAGTCAACCGGGACAATCCTACGAGCAGTACTTC. Translated: CASQPGQSYEQYF. The chain links TRBV28 to TRBJ2-7; possible D gene TRBD1, 6 bases. CDR3 length: 13 residues. CDR1 MDHEN and CDR2 SYDVKM come from the germline V gene. V was clipped by 9 bases and J by 1 base, with 13 bases between them.

With respect to this clone: Distinct nucleotide sequences in the sample also encode this CDR3. The V gene is TRBV29-1, the J gene TRBJ1-2; no reliable D call. With 1 base removed from V and 4 bases from J, the gap between germline ends came to 7 bases. Per the germline V gene, CDR1 is SQVTM and CDR2 is ANQGSEA. The CDR3 contains 12 residues. CDR3 in amino acids: CSVEGQTYGYTF. CDR3 DNA sequence: TGCAGCGTTGAAGGGCAGACCTATGGCTACACCTTC.

This chain's CDR3 is CASSFSYGSGNYNEQFF. The CDR3 DNA is TGTGCCAGCAGCTTTTCGTACGGCTCAGGAAACTACAATGAGCAGTTCTTC. The gene calls are TRBV7-3 and TRBJ2-1, with D unclear. The length of the CDR3 is 17 residues. CDR1 and CDR2 from the germline V gene are SGHTA and FQGTGA. Trimming pared 3 bases from V and 3 bases from J, leaving 18 bases between.

The V and J genes are TRBV5-1 and TRBJ1-2; unclear D gene. This CDR3 is built from 14 residues. The germline V and J ends were trimmed by 4 bases and 4 bases, with 14 bases remaining between them. The germline gives CDR1 SGHRS, CDR2 YFSETQ. The CDR3 loop is CASSGKDGSYGYTF. Here the CDR3 DNA reads TGCGCCAGCAGCGGAAAGGACGGTTCCTATGGCTACACCTTC.

The CDR3 reads CASSATGISYNEQFF. The DNA for the CDR3 is TGTGCCAGCAGCGCGACAGGGATCTCCTACAATGAGCAGTTCTTC. The chain links TRBV11-2 to TRBJ2-1, with 7 bases aligning to TRBD1. The CDR3 runs 15 residues. CDR1 SGHAT and CDR2 FQNNGV come from the germline V gene. Germline trimming cut 5 bases from V and 0 bases from J; bases unmatched to any gene: 4.

J is TRBJ2-2 and V is TRBV9; perhaps TRBD1 as D (6 bases). Trimming took 3 bases from V and 2 from J, leaving 11 bases between them. This CDR3 is built from 15 residues. Per the germline V gene, CDR1 is SGDLS and CDR2 is YYNGEE. CDR3 nucleotides: TGTGCCAGCAGCGGGGCAGGGGCCAACACCGGGGAGCTGTTTTTT. Its translation is CASSGAGANTGELFF.

The V gene is TRBV6-5, the J gene TRBJ2-1; the D gene is possibly TRBD2 (5 bases). Germline V gene sequence: CDR1 MNHEY, CDR2 SVGAGI. This CDR3 region has 15 residues. Trimming pared 1 base from V and 1 base from J, leaving 8 bases between. DNA for the CDR3: TGTGCCAGCAGTTACTGGCGGGCGTCCTACAATGAGCAGTTCTTC. It yields the protein CASSYWRASYNEQFF.

The chain combines TRBV18 with TRBJ2-5; 7 bases fit TRBD2. Germline trimming cut 3 bases from V and 0 bases from J; bases unmatched to any gene: 4. Germline V gives CDR1 KGHSH, CDR2 LQKENI. The CDR3 has 15 amino acids. The CDR3 sequence: CASSPMREYQETQYF. For the CDR3, the DNA is TGTGCCAGCTCACCGATGCGGGAGTACCAAGAGACCCAGTACTTC.